Following are 27 T cell receptor beta chains from one sample sequenced in a study of regulatory T cells in long-lasting Graves disease. Specified time point: persistent/refractory GD, antithyroid drugs over 5 years with positive TRAb. RNA from PBMCs was the source of the TCR library. Libraries of TCR beta came from iRepertoire HTBI primers plus Arm-PCR of CDR3 regions. Each CDR3 protein is one row after TCRdb ran MiXCR on the multiplex PCR reads. The sample yields hundreds of thousands of distinct CDR3 sequences, less than 20% seen once. The sample in question was peripheral blood mononuclear cells (PBMCs), obtained when the disease was refractory, from a patient treated with antithyroid drugs. These receptors were taken from a female donor with Graves disease.

This clonotype was detected ten times or more. The chain carries TRBV9 and TRBJ1-2, with 8 bases lining up with TRBD1. The CDR3 contains 13 residues. The germline V gene encodes CDR1 SGDLS and CDR2 YYNGEE. Trimming cost V 6 bases and J 7 bases; bases outside gene matches: 8. The CDR3 DNA sequence: TGTGCCAGCACTAGGACAGGGTCAGGTGGCTACACCTTC. Protein product: CASTRTGSGGYTF.

The V and J genes are TRBV6-1 and TRBJ2-1; 11 bases agree with TRBD2. Trimming removed 6 bases from V and 5 bases from J; junction bases left unmatched: 3. The CDR3 length is 14 residues. Germline V gene lookup returns CDR1 MNHNS and CDR2 SASEGT. CDR3 region: CASSRLAGNNEQFF. The CDR3 DNA is TGTGCCAGCAGCCGACTAGCGGGAAACAATGAGCAGTTCTTC.

V is TRBV10-3 and J is TRBJ1-1; 9 positions agree with TRBD1. Trimming removed 7 bases from V and 4 bases from J; junction bases left unmatched: 4. There are 13 residues in the CDR3. Germline CDR1 ENHRY, CDR2 SYGVKD. The CDR3 reads CAITADRGTEAFF. DNA of the CDR3: TGTGCCATCACAGCGGACAGGGGCACTGAAGCTTTCTTT.

This clonotype came up a few times. This chain's CDR3 is CAITSRGSGTEAFF. Here the CDR3 DNA reads TGTGCCATCACCTCCAGGGGGAGTGGCACTGAAGCTTTCTTT. This chain connects TRBV10-3 to TRBJ1-1; 7 bases are a match to TRBD1. This CDR3 is 14 amino acids long. Unmatched junction bases numbered 9, after V lost 7 bases and J lost 4 bases. Per germline, CDR1 ENHRY and CDR2 SYGVKD.

This clonotype was seen a few times. The genes are TRBV10-3 and TRBJ1-5; unclear D gene. Germline loops: CDR1 ENHRY, CDR2 SYGVKD. The ends were cut back, 8 bases at V and 1 base at J, with 9 bases in the middle. CDR3 length equals 13 residues. CDR3: CAISSRSNQPQHF. The DNA for the CDR3 is TGTGCCATCTCCTCCAGAAGCAATCAGCCCCAGCATTTT.

In this sample, this clonotype turned up many times. This rearrangement joins TRBV30 to TRBJ2-7; 14 nucleotides align to TRBD2. V dropped 4 bases and J dropped 6; count of bases not matched to a gene: 8. Germline CDR1 is GTSNPN and CDR2 is SVGIG (reference sequence). This CDR3 region has 15 residues. CDR3: CAWTTGLAGVGEQYF. In DNA form, the CDR3 reads TGTGCCTGGACGACGGGACTAGCGGGAGTGGGCGAGCAGTACTTC.

In this sample, this clonotype turned up many times. The rearrangement links TRBV11-1 to TRBJ1-1; 7 bases are shared with TRBD1. The CDR3 length is 15 residues. Per germline, CDR1 SGHAT and CDR2 FQDESV (reference sequence). After removal of 5 bases from V and 1 base from J, the junction contained 7 bases not matched to a gene. The CDR3 is CASSRDRHSNTEAFF. The CDR3 DNA sequence: TGTGCCAGCAGCAGGGACAGACATTCGAACACTGAAGCTTTCTTT.

In its sample, this clonotype was seen many times. The V gene is TRBV2, the J gene TRBJ2-1; the D is unclear. CDR1 SNHLY and CDR2 FYNNEI come from the germline V gene. V was pared by 4 bases and J by 4 bases, with 14 bases between. The CDR3 has 15 residues. In DNA form, the CDR3 reads TGTGCCAGCAGTGGGTCAGCGAGCGCTTACAATGAGCAGTTCTTC. Its protein is CASSGSASAYNEQFF.

This clonotype was found a few times. The chain is built from TRBV20-1 and TRBJ1-6, with D possibly matching TRBD1 (5 bases). CDR1 is DFQATT and CDR2 is SNEGSKA in the germline V gene (reference sequence). Trimming removed 6 bases at V and 1 base at J, with 13 bases between. The CDR3 has 15 amino acids. The CDR3 region is CSAQTGGSYNSPLHF. Here the CDR3 DNA reads TGCAGTGCCCAGACCGGGGGATCCTATAATTCACCCCTCCACTTT.

This clonotype was seen ten or more times. V gene TRBV5-1 combines with J gene TRBJ2-7, with 11 bases that match TRBD2. This CDR3 has 14 residues. V trimming: 4 bases; J trimming: 2 bases; junction bases outside the gene matches: 2. Per germline, CDR1 SGHRS and CDR2 YFSETQ. The CDR3 loop is CASSPTSGTYEQYF. The CDR3 coding sequence is TGCGCCAGCAGCCCGACTAGCGGGACCTACGAGCAGTACTTC.

The V gene is TRBV7-3, the J gene TRBJ2-7, with D uncertain. Trimming took off 6 bases at V and 3 bases at J, with 12 bases between the two ends. The CDR3 has 13 residues. Looked up from germline, CDR1 is SGHTA and CDR2 is FQGTGA. In DNA, the CDR3 is TGTGCCAGCAGTTTGACATCGAACTACGAGCAGTACTTC. As protein: CASSLTSNYEQYF. Looking up the rest from reference TRBV7-3 and TRBJ2-7 gives the full variable domain: GAGVSQTPSNKVTEKGKYVELRCDPISGHTALYWYRQSLGQGPEFLIYFQGTGAADDSGLPNDRFFAVRPEGSVSTLKIQRTERGDSAVYLCASSLTSNYEQYFGPGTRLTVT.

This clonotype has just a few counts. The chain combines TRBV5-5 with TRBJ1-5; TRBD1 matches 8 bases. Germline V lookup: CDR1 SGHKS, CDR2 YYEKEE (reference sequence). This CDR3 is 17 amino acids long. The V gene end was trimmed by 4 bases and the J gene end by 4 bases; junction bases not matched to a gene: 13. The CDR3 region has the DNA TGTGCCAGCAGCCGAAAACCCACAGGGGGTGAAAATCAGCCCCAGCATTTT. Its translation: CASSRKPTGGENQPQHF.

This chain uses TRBV4-3 with TRBJ1-2; D gene uncertain. V dropped 0 bases and J dropped 8 bases, with 16 bases sitting between them. The CDR3 has 15 residues. CDR1 is LGHNA and CDR2 is YSLEER in the germline V gene. The CDR3 loop is CASSQDPMDPGGYTF. In DNA, the CDR3 is TGCGCCAGCAGCCAAGATCCCATGGATCCGGGGGGCTACACCTTC.

This clonotype was seen ten or more times. The V and J genes are TRBV5-1 and TRBJ1-1; the D gene is possibly TRBD1 (5 bases). The CDR3 has 14 amino acids. Trimming left V 6 bases short and J 1 base short, with 13 bases between. Germline assignment: CDR1 SGHRS and CDR2 YFSETQ. For the CDR3, the DNA is TGCGCCAGCACTCCGGGACTTGGGAACACTGAAGCTTTCTTT. Translated: CASTPGLGNTEAFF.

This chain's CDR3 is CASSLDRLADTQYF. The DNA for the CDR3 is TGTGCCAGCAGTTTGGACCGACTAGCTGATACGCAGTATTTT. The chain uses TRBV28 and TRBJ2-3; TRBD2 aligns across 7 bases. CDR3 length: 14 amino acids. The trim removed 3 bases at V and 6 bases at J, leaving 6 bases unmatched. Germline loops: CDR1 MDHEN, CDR2 SYDVKM.

This clonotype was counted only a few times. CDR3 residues: CASSGQGARGWSGENIQYF. CDR3 sequence (DNA): TGTGCCAGCAGTGGACAGGGGGCGCGGGGGTGGAGTGGAGAAAACATTCAGTACTTC. V is TRBV27 and J is TRBJ2-4; 11 bases map to TRBD1. Trimming cost V 5 bases and J 5 bases; bases outside gene matches: 17. This CDR3 has 19 amino acids. Germline loops: CDR1 MNHEY, CDR2 SMNVEV (reference sequence).

There are many counts of this clonotype. The CDR3 loop is CASSSPLSVGELFF. The CDR3 DNA reads TGTGCCAGCAGTTCTCCCCTTAGTGTCGGGGAGCTGTTTTTT. The chain joins TRBV12-3 or TRBV12-4 to TRBJ2-2; D call uncertain. Trimming cost V 4 bases and J 7 bases, with 13 bases left between them. The CDR3 totals 14 residues.

This clonotype was found many times. The V call is TRBV11-2, the J call TRBJ2-5, with 7 nucleotides matching TRBD2. This CDR3 has 16 residues. CDR1 and CDR2 (germline): SGHAT, FQNNGV. J gave up 2 bases and V 1 base, and 7 bases lay outside the gene matches. CDR3: CASSLGGLAVQETQYF. In DNA, the CDR3 is TGTGCCAGCAGCTTAGGAGGGCTAGCGGTACAAGAGACCCAGTACTTC.

The table lists this clonotype with a few counts. This sequence joins TRBV6-2 or TRBV6-3 and TRBJ2-7; weak D call: TRBD2 (5 bases). Germline V gene sequence: CDR1 MNHEY, CDR2 SVGEGT. The CDR3 runs to 14 residues. V shed 2 bases and J shed 3 bases, with 11 bases lying between them. CDR3 in DNA: TGTGCCAGCAGTTACCCGGGGAGCCTCTACGAGCAGTACTTC. Its protein is CASSYPGSLYEQYF.

The chain has TRBV15 and TRBJ2-7, with D possibly TRBD1 on 5 matching bases. In germline, CDR1 is LNHNV, CDR2 YYDKDF (reference sequence). V lost 0 bases, J lost 2 bases, and 11 bases lay in between. CDR3 length: 15 residues. The CDR3 DNA sequence: TGTGCCACCAGCAGAGAGGCAGGGATGGCCTACGAGCAGTACTTC. Translating it yields CATSREAGMAYEQYF.

This clonotype occurred many times. The rearrangement joins TRBV28 to TRBJ1-1, with D perhaps matching TRBD1 (5 bases). With 2 bases removed from V and 1 base from J, the gap between germline ends came to 11 bases. Per the germline V gene, CDR1 is MDHEN and CDR2 is SYDVKM. The CDR3 contains 15 residues. CDR3 loop: CASSLRAGPNTEAFF. As DNA, the CDR3 is TGTGCCAGCAGTTTAAGGGCAGGGCCGAACACTGAAGCTTTCTTT. The variable domain in full, completed from reference TRBV28 and TRBJ1-1, reads DVKVTQSSRYLVKRTGEKVFLECVQDMDHENMFWYRQDPGLGLRLIYFSYDVKMKEKGDIPEGYSVSREKKERFSLILESASTNQTSMYLCASSLRAGPNTEAFFGQGTRLTVV.

This clonotype has ten or more counts. The J gene is TRBJ2-7, the V gene TRBV28; tentative D call: TRBD1 (6 bases). V was trimmed by 3 bases and J by 3 bases, leaving 15 bases between them. CDR3 length: 15 residues. Germline values: CDR1 MDHEN, CDR2 SYDVKM. The CDR3 region has the DNA TGTGCCAGCAGTTTTGCCAGGGGCCACCTCTACGAGCAGTACTTC. Translation: CASSFARGHLYEQYF.

Details on this clonotype: This CDR3 fails to terminate in the conserved phenylalanine or tryptophan, so it likely reflects a read error. The chain couples TRBV6-2 or TRBV6-3 to TRBJ2-7, with no clear D. The CDR3 extends over 11 amino acids. CDR1 MNHEY and CDR2 SVGEGT come from the germline V gene. V lost 4 bases and J lost 4, with 5 bases in between. CDR3 DNA: TGTGCCAGCAGTTCGCGGTACGAGCAGTACTCC. This codes for CASSSRYEQYS.

The chain links TRBV25-1 to TRBJ2-7, with no clear D. Per germline, CDR1 MGHDK and CDR2 SYGVNS. V lost 2 bases to trimming and J lost 0 bases, with 5 bases between them. The CDR3 covers 13 residues. For the CDR3, the DNA is TGTGCCAGCAGTGAAACAAGCTCCTACGAGCAGTACTTC. It translates to CASSETSSYEQYF.

This clonotype showed up many times. J is TRBJ1-1 and V is TRBV27; maybe TRBD1 (5 bases). This CDR3 has 15 amino acids. V lost 1 base and J lost 5, with 14 bases in between. Germline-derived CDR1 and CDR2 are MNHEY and SMNVEV (reference sequence). The CDR3 is CASSLWAGSGTEAFF. The CDR3 nucleotides are TGTGCCAGCAGTTTATGGGCAGGGAGCGGTACTGAAGCTTTCTTT.

For the CDR3, the DNA is TGTGCCAGCAGTTCCGACGCCGGGACATCGACAAATTCACCCCTCCACTTT. This encodes CASSSDAGTSTNSPLHF. The rearrangement links TRBV27 to TRBJ1-6, with D possibly matching TRBD1 (6 bases). V was pared by 4 bases and J by 7 bases, with 20 bases between. The CDR3 has 17 amino acids. CDR1 and CDR2 from the germline V gene are MNHEY and SMNVEV (reference sequence).

This clonotype was observed many times. The rearrangement links TRBV2 to TRBJ1-1, with TRBD1 matching over 11 bases. V lost 7 bases and J lost 3; bases outside the gene matches: 25. The CDR3 extends over 21 amino acids. CDR1 SNHLY and CDR2 FYNNEI come from the germline V gene. CDR3 region: CASKHRPRDRGIYGRDTEAFF. The CDR3 DNA reads TGTGCCAGCAAACACCGACCACGGGACAGGGGGATCTACGGAAGGGACACTGAAGCTTTCTTT.